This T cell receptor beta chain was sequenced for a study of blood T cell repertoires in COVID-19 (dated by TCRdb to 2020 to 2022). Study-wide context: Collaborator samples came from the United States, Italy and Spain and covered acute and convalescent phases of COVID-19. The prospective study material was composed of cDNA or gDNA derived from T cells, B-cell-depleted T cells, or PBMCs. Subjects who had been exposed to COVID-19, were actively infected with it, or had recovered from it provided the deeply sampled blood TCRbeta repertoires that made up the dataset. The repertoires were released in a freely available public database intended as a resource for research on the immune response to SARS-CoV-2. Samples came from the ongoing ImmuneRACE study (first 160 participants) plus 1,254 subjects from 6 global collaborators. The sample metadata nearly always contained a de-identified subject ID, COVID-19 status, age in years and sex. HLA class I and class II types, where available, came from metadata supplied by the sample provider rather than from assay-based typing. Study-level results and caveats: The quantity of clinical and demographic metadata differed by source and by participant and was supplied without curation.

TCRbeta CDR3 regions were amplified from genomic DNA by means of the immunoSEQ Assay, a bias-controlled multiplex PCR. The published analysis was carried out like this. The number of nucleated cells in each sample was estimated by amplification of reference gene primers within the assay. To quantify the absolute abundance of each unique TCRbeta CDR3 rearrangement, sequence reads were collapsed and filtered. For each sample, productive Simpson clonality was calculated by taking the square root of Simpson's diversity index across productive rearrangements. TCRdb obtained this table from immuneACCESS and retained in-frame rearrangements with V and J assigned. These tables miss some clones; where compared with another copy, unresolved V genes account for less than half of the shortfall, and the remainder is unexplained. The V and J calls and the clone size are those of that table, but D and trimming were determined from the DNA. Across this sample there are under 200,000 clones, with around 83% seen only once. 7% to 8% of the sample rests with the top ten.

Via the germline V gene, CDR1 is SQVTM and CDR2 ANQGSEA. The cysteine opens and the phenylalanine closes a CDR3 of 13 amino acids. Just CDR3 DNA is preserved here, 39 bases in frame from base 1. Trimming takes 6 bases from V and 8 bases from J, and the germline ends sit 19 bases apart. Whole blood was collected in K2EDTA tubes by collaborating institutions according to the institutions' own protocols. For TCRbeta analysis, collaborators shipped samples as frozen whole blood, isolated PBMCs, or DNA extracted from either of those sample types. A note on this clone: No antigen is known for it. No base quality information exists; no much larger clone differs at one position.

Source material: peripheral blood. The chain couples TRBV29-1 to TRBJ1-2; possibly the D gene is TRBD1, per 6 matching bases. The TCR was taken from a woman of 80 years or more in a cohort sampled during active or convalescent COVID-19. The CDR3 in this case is CSVKGPGASGYTF. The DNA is TGCAGCGTCAAAGGCCCAGGGGCGAGCGGCTACACCTTC.